Listed below are T cell receptor beta chains from one sample, sequenced in a study of T cells in tumors after PD-1 blockade. The data were produced by immunoSEQ multiplex PCR, yet TCRdb's version contains in-frame clones alone and is incomplete. The data hold about 48,000 clones, with about 84% observed a single time. This sample comprised PBMCs, obtained before anti-PD-1 treatment. These receptors all stem from a human donor with basal cell carcinoma. Both conserved end residues are part of each CDR3. The D gene is left open where the match is weak. Clone size is shown for a subset of rows, as once, few, many or a class of expanded clone.

clone_size | j_call | v_call | d_call | cdr3_nt | cdr3_aa
- | TRBJ2-2 | TRBV3-1/TRBV3-2 | - | TGTGCCAGCAGCCAAATCGCCACCGGGGAGCTGTTTTTT | CASSQIATGELFF
- | TRBJ2-5 | TRBV21-1 | - | TGTGCCAGCAGCAAAGTCGGAGCGGGGGGTTCTGGGGAGACCCAGTACTTC | CASSKVGAGGSGETQYF
few | TRBJ1-2 | TRBV3-1/TRBV3-2 | - | TGTGCCAGCAGCCAAGGGAACTTATTCTATGGCTACACCTTC | CASSQGNLFYGYTF
- | TRBJ1-5 | TRBV6-1 | - | TGTGCCAGCAGTGAATTTGGCTGGGATCAGCCCCAGCATTTT | CASSEFGWDQPQHF
- | TRBJ2-5 | TRBV4-2 | TRBD2 | TGTGCCAGCAGCCAAAGCGGGGGGGCCGGGGAGACCCAGTACTTC | CASSQSGGAGETQYF
- | TRBJ2-7 | TRBV11-3 | - | TGTGCCAGCAGCCCTGGGGGGTCCTACGAGCAGTACTTC | CASSPGGSYEQYF
- | TRBJ2-5 | TRBV7-2 | TRBD2 | TGTGCCAGCAGACTAGCGGGGGGGCCCGAGACCCAGTACTTC | CASRLAGGPETQYF
- | TRBJ1-1 | TRBV10-3 | - | TGTGCCATCAGTGAAAACAGTCGCACTGAAGCTTTCTTT | CAISENSRTEAFF
few | TRBJ2-3 | TRBV5-1 | - | TGCGCCAGCAGCTTGAAAGGGACATCTAGCACAGATACGCAGTATTTT | CASSLKGTSSTDTQYF
- | TRBJ1-4 | TRBV13 | TRBD1 | TGTGCCAGCAGCTTAGGGACAGGGGTCGGTAATGAAAAACTGTTTTTT | CASSLGTGVGNEKLFF
- | TRBJ2-3 | TRBV27 | TRBD2 | TGTGCCAGCAGCTCCCCCAGGACTAGCGGGGGGGCCACAGATACGCAGTATTTT | CASSSPRTSGGATDTQYF
once | TRBJ1-3 | TRBV28 | - | TGTGCCAGCAGTGACAGTGGAAACACCATATATTTT | CASSDSGNTIYF
- | TRBJ1-1 | TRBV25-1 | TRBD1 | TGTGCCAGCAGTGTCCAGGGGGCGCGTACTGAAGCTTTCTTT | CASSVQGARTEAFF
- | TRBJ2-1 | TRBV19 | TRBD1 | TGTGCCAGTAGCCCCCCTCCGGGACAGGACCCCTACAATGAGCAGTTCTTC | CASSPPPGQDPYNEQFF
- | TRBJ2-1 | TRBV4-1 | TRBD2 | TGCGCCAGCAGCCATGCCGGGACTAGCGGTTGGAATGAGCAGTTCTTC | CASSHAGTSGWNEQFF
- | TRBJ1-1 | TRBV6-5 | - | TGTGCCAGCAGTTACATGGGGAGTAGGACTGAAGCTTTCTTT | CASSYMGSRTEAFF
- | TRBJ1-1 | TRBV7-8 | - | TGTGCCAGCAGCCCTAAGAGGGGTTACACTGAAGCTTTCTTT | CASSPKRGYTEAFF
few | TRBJ2-1 | TRBV27 | - | TGTGCCAGCAGAGACTTACTAGTGTATGGTGAGCAGTTCTTC | CASRDLLVYGEQFF
- | TRBJ2-3 | TRBV29-1 | - | TGCAGCGTTGGCGGAGGGGGCAGGACAGATACGCAGTATTTT | CSVGGGGRTDTQYF
- | TRBJ1-2 | TRBV28 | - | TGTGCCAGCAGTTTTCCCGGGGAACTTTATGGCTACACCTTC | CASSFPGELYGYTF
- | TRBJ2-3 | TRBV18 | - | TGTGCCAGCTCACCAGGGAGTCCAGATACGCAGTATTTT | CASSPGSPDTQYF
- | TRBJ2-1 | TRBV7-8 | TRBD2 | TGTGCCAGCAGCTTAGTCTCTAGCGGGGGCCACTACAATGAGCAGTTCTTC | CASSLVSSGGHYNEQFF
medium-sized | TRBJ2-5 | TRBV23-1 | - | TGCGCCAGCAGTCAAATAGTTCACGGGGCGACCCAAGAGACCCAGTACTTC | CASSQIVHGATQETQYF
- | TRBJ1-5 | TRBV19 | TRBD1 | TGTGCCAGTAGCCTCGGACAGGGGAGTCAGCCCCAGCATTTT | CASSLGQGSQPQHF
- | TRBJ1-2 | TRBV7-2 | - | TGTGCCAGCAGCTTAGAACAGGGAGTTGCCTATGGCTACACCTTC | CASSLEQGVAYGYTF
few | TRBJ2-2 | TRBV6-4 | TRBD2 | TGTGCCAGCAGTGACTCCTCGACTAGCGGGGACACCGGGGAGCTGTTTTTT | CASSDSSTSGDTGELFF
few | TRBJ1-2 | TRBV7-9 | TRBD1 | TGTGCCAGCAGCCGGGACAGCGCTAACTATGGCTACACCTTC | CASSRDSANYGYTF
- | TRBJ2-7 | TRBV10-3 | - | TGTGCCATCAGTGGGTTGGTGAAGGGTAATACCTACGAGCAGTACTTC | CAISGLVKGNTYEQYF
- | TRBJ1-1 | TRBV29-1 | - | TGCAGCGTCCTCATACAGGGGAACACTGAAGCTTTCTTT | CSVLIQGNTEAFF
- | TRBJ2-1 | TRBV19 | TRBD1 | TGTGCCAGTAGTACTACCGGGACAGGGGTCCATGAGCAGTTCTTC | CASSTTGTGVHEQFF
- | TRBJ2-1 | TRBV27 | TRBD2 | TGTGCCAGCAGTTCGCTAGCGGGGGGCCAGTTCTTC | CASSSLAGGQFF
- | TRBJ1-5 | TRBV30 | - | TGTGCCTGGAACGCGGTAAGCGGCAATCAGCCCCAGCATTTT | CAWNAVSGNQPQHF
- | TRBJ2-2 | TRBV20-1 | - | TGCAGTGCTAGTACGGGGGAGTATGCCGGGGAGCTGTTTTTT | CSASTGEYAGELFF
- | TRBJ2-2 | TRBV10-3 | TRBD2 | TGTGCCATCAGTGACCCAACTAGCGTGACCGGGGAGCTGTTTTTT | CAISDPTSVTGELFF
- | TRBJ2-3 | TRBV3-1/TRBV3-2 | - | TGTGCCAGCAGCCCCCGGACTTCCAAGCAGTATTTT | CASSPRTSKQYF
- | TRBJ1-6 | TRBV6-1 | TRBD1 | TGTGCCAGCAGTGAATATGTTGCGCGGACAGGGCTCAATTCACCCCTCCACTTT | CASSEYVARTGLNSPLHF
once | TRBJ2-5 | TRBV28 | TRBD1 | TGTGCCAGCAGAGACAGGGGGGAGACCCAGTACTTC | CASRDRGETQYF
- | TRBJ2-5 | TRBV5-4 | - | TGTGCCAGCAGCTTGATGGGCCAAGAGACCCAGTACTTC | CASSLMGQETQYF
- | TRBJ1-6 | TRBV6-5 | - | TGTGCCAGCAGTTACGGGGCGTATGATTCACCCCTCCACTTT | CASSYGAYDSPLHF
- | TRBJ2-5 | TRBV7-6 | - | TGTGCCAGCAGCTTAAACACAGCCGGGCAAGAGACCCAGTACTTC | CASSLNTAGQETQYF
- | TRBJ1-5 | TRBV15 | - | TGTGCCACCAGCAGACGCGGGGTGCAGCCCCAGCATTTT | CATSRRGVQPQHF
- | TRBJ1-5 | TRBV18 | TRBD1 | TGTGCCAGCTCACCGGGGACAGGGAGCAATCAGCCCCAGCATTTT | CASSPGTGSNQPQHF
- | TRBJ1-3 | TRBV19 | - | TGTGCCACCAGGAGCTCTGGAAACACCATATATTTT | CATRSSGNTIYF
- | TRBJ2-7 | TRBV7-9 | TRBD1 | TGTGCCAGCAGCTACCGGGACAGTATCTACGAGCAGTACTTC | CASSYRDSIYEQYF
- | TRBJ1-1 | TRBV5-1 | - | TGCGCCAGCAGCTTGGGACAGATTTTGAACACTGAAGCTTTCTTT | CASSLGQILNTEAFF
- | TRBJ2-7 | TRBV6-2/TRBV6-3 | - | TGTGCCAGCAGTCCCCTCAGGAGCTCCTACGAGCAGTACTTC | CASSPLRSSYEQYF
few | TRBJ1-6 | TRBV6-5 | - | TGTGCCAGCAGAGTGGACGTTGATTCACCCCTCCACTTT | CASRVDVDSPLHF
- | TRBJ2-7 | TRBV16 | TRBD1 | TGTGCCAGCAGCCAATTTAGGACAGGTGCCTACGAGCAGTACTTC | CASSQFRTGAYEQYF
few | TRBJ1-5 | TRBV19 | - | TGTGCCAGTAGAGGATATAGCAATCAGCCCCAGCATTTT | CASRGYSNQPQHF
- | TRBJ1-2 | TRBV30 | TRBD1 | TGTGCCTGGAGTGTAGACAGGGGGGTTGGGGGCTACACCTTC | CAWSVDRGVGGYTF
- | TRBJ1-5 | TRBV6-5 | - | TGTGCCAGCAGGGGAGGGAATCAGCCCCAGCATTTT | CASRGGNQPQHF
- | TRBJ1-6 | TRBV6-5 | - | TGTGCCAGCACTAAGACACTCTCCTATAATTCACCCCTCCACTTT | CASTKTLSYNSPLHF
- | TRBJ2-5 | TRBV5-4 | - | TGTGCCAGCAGCTCGAGTAGCTGGGACCAGTACTTC | CASSSSSWDQYF
- | TRBJ1-1 | TRBV5-1 | - | TGCGCCAGCAGGAGGGAGATTGGGACTGAAGCTTTCTTT | CASRREIGTEAFF
- | TRBJ2-1 | TRBV5-5 | TRBD2 | TGTGCCAGCAGCTCGGCTCGACTAGCGGGGGGTAACAATGAGCAGTTCTTC | CASSSARLAGGNNEQFF
- | TRBJ1-2 | TRBV12-5 | - | TGTGCTAGTGGTTTGGTTCCGTACGGGGATTCGAATGGCTACACCTTC | CASGLVPYGDSNGYTF
- | TRBJ1-5 | TRBV15 | TRBD1 | TGTGCCACCAGCAGAGGGACAGGGGGTAGTCAGCCCCAGCATTTT | CATSRGTGGSQPQHF
few | TRBJ2-3 | TRBV6-5 | - | TGTGCCAGCAGTTACCAGGAGGTGGGAACGCAGTATTTT | CASSYQEVGTQYF